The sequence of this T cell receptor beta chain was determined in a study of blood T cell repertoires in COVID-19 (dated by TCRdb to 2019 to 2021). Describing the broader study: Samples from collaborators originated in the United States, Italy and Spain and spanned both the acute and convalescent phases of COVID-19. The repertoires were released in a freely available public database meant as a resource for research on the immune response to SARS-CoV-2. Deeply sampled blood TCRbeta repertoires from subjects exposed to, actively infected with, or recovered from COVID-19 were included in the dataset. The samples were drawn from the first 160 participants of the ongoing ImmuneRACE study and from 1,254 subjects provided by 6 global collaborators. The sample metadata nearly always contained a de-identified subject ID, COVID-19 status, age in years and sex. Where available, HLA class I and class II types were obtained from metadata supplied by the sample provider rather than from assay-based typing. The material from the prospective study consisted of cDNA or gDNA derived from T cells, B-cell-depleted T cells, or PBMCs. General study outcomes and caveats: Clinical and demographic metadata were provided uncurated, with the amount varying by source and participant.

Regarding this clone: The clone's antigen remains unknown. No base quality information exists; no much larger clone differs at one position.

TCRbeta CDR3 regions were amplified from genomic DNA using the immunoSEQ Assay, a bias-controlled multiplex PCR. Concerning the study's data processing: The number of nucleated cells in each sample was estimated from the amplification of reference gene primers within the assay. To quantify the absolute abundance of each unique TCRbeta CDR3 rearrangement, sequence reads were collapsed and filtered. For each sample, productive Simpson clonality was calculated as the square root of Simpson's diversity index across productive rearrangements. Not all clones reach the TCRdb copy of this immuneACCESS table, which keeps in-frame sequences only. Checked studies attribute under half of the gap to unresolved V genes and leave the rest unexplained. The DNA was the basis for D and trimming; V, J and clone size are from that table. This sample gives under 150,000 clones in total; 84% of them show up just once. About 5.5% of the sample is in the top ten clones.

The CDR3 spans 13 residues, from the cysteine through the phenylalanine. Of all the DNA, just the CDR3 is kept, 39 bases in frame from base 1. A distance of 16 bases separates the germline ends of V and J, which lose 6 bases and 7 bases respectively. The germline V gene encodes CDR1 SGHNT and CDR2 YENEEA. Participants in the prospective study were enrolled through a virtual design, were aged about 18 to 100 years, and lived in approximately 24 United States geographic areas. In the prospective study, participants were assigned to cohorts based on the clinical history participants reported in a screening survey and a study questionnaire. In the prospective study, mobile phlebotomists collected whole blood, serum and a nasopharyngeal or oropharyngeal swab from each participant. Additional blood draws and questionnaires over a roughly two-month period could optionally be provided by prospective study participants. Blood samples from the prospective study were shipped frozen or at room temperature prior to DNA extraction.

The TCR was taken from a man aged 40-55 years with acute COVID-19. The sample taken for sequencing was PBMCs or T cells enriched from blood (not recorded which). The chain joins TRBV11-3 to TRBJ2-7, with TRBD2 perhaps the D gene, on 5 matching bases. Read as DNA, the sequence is TGTGCCAGCAGTAACGGCGGGCAGAAAGAGCAGTACTTC. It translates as CASSNGGQKEQYF.